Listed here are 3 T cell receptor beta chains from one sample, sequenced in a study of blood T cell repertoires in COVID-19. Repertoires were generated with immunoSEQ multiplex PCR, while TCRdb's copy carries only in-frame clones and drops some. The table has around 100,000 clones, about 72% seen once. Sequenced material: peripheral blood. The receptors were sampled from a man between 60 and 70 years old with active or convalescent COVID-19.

This CDR3 reads CASSGVKRGYNEQFF. DNA of the CDR3: TGTGCCAGCAGCGGGGTTAAGAGGGGGTACAATGAGCAGTTCTTC. This chain connects TRBV2 to TRBJ2-1, with a possible D match to TRBD1 (6 bases). The V and J ends lost 6 bases and 4 bases respectively, with 16 bases between them. The CDR3 is 15 residues long. Germline CDR1 and CDR2: SNHLY and FYNNEI.

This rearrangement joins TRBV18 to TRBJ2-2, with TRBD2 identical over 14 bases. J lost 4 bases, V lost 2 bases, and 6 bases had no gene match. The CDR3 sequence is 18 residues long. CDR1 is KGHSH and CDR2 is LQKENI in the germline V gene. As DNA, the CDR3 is TGTGCCAGCTCACCAAAAGGGACTAGCGGGAGTCGCACCGGGGAGCTGTTTTTT. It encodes CASSPKGTSGSRTGELFF. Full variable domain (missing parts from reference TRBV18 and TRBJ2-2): NAGVMQNPRHLVRRRGQEARLRCSPMKGHSHVYWYRQLPEEGLKFMVYLQKENIIDESGMPKERFSAEFPKEGPSILRIQQVVRGDSAAYFCASSPKGTSGSRTGELFFGEGSRLTVL.

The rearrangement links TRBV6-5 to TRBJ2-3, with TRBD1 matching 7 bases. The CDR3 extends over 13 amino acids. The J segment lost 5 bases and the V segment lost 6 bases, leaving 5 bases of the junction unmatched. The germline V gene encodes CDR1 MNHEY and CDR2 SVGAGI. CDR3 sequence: CASRGQSQDTQYF. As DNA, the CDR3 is TGTGCCAGCAGGGGACAGAGTCAAGATACGCAGTATTTT.